The 2 T cell receptor beta chains reported below all come from one sample, sequenced in a study of cytomegalovirus exposure and HLA in healthy donors. The protocol was immunoSEQ multiplex PCR, while the TCRdb copy is restricted to in-frame clones and leaves out a portion. This sample has fewer than 250,000 clones, with more than 70% found just once. The sample was PBMCs. The receptors come from a woman aged 18-30 years in good health and CMV-seronegative.

This sequence joins TRBV4-1 and TRBJ1-1; D may be TRBD1 (5 bases). V lost 2 bases and J 5 bases, leaving 21 bases between the germline ends. There are 17 residues in the CDR3. CDR1 and CDR2 from the germline V gene are MGHRA and YSYEKL. The CDR3 coding sequence is TGCGCCAGCAGCCAATCCGGGTGGGGGACGGGGGAGACTGAAGCTTTCTTT. Encoded protein: CASSQSGWGTGETEAFF.

The chain's CDR3 is CASSPLGALNTEAFF. The CDR3 DNA is TGTGCCAGCAGCCCGTTGGGAGCTTTGAACACTGAAGCTTTCTTT. This chain joins TRBV16 and TRBJ1-1; D call uncertain. The germline V gene encodes CDR1 KGHSY and CDR2 FQNENV. The CDR3 covers 15 residues. V was cut by 4 bases and J by 0 bases, with 12 bases left in between.